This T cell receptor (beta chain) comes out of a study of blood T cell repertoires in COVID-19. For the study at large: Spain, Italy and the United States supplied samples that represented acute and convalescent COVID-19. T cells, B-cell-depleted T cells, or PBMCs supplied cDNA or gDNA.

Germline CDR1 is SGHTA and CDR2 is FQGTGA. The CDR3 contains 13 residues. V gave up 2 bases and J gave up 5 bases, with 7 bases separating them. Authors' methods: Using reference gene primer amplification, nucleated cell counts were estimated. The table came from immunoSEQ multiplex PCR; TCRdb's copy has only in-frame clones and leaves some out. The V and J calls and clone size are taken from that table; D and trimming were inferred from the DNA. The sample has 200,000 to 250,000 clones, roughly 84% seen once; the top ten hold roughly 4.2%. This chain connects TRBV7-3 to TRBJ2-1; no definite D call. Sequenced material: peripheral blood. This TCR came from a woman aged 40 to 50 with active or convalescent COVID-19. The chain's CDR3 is CASSLYRDNEQFF. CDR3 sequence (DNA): TGTGCCAGCAGCTTATACAGAGACAATGAGCAGTTCTTC. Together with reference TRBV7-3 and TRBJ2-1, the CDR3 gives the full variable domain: GAGVSQTPSNKVTEKGKYVELRCDPISGHTALYWYRQSLGQGPEFLIYFQGTGAADDSGLPNDRFFAVRPEGSVSTLKIQRTERGDSAVYLCASSLYRDNEQFFGPGTRLTVL.